This T cell receptor beta chain was identified during a study of T cell changes during pregnancy in multiple sclerosis (dated by TCRdb to about 2019). Regarding the complete study: The study looked at changes in the T cell repertoire across pregnancy in women with multiple sclerosis.

The CDR3 covers 14 residues, taking in both the cysteine and the phenylalanine. Only the CDR3 DNA is retained, 42 bases long and in frame from the first base. Trimming leaves V shorter by 4 bases and J shorter by 0 bases, with the junction holding 3 bases beyond the gene matches. Sequences SGHNT (CDR1) and YYREEE (CDR2) are obtained from the germline V gene (reference sequence). Libraries were prepared through the immunoSEQ multiplex PCR assay. TCRdb took this table from immuneACCESS and kept in-frame rearrangements with V and J called. Such tables lack part of the clones; where checked against another copy, unresolved V genes explain under half of the gap, and the rest is unexplained. Counted in this sample were about 53,000 clones; about 93% of them appeared once. Less than 0.6% of the sample is held by the ten biggest clonotypes. Points on this clone: What antigen it recognizes has not been identified. Base qualities are not at hand, and no much larger clone is one base apart.

Recombination joined TRBV5-4 with TRBJ2-7, and 8 junctional nucleotides match TRBD1. The sequence was obtained from a female donor with multiple sclerosis, enrolled in a pregnancy study. The material sequenced was CD4+ T cells from peripheral blood mononuclear cells, taken in the third trimester of pregnancy. The sequence in DNA is TGTGCCAGCAGCGCCGACAGGGGCTCCTACGAGCAGTACTTC. Translation gives CASSADRGSYEQYF. Outside the CDR3, residues come from the reference TRBV5-4 and TRBJ2-7 proteins, so the full variable domain is: ETGVTQSPTHLIKTRGQQVTLRCSSQSGHNTVSWYQQALGQGPQFIFQYYREEENGRGNFPPRFSGLQFPNYSSELNVNALELDDSALYLCASSADRGSYEQYFGPGTRLTVT.